Shown below are 12 T cell receptor beta chains from a single sample sequenced in a study of OX40 agonist ivuxolimab in advanced cancers. Sequencing used immunoSEQ multiplex PCR; TCRdb keeps in-frame clones, though not all of them. The sample lists more than 80,000 clones, 85% to 90% occurring once. The sample was CD4+ or CD8+ T cells sorted from blood, taken in a trial of the OX40 agonist ivuxolimab. These receptors came from an adult with an advanced solid tumor such as melanoma, head and neck, liver or kidney cancer.

V usage is TRBV7-6 and J usage is TRBJ2-3; 7 nucleotides line up with TRBD2. This CDR3 contains 15 residues. The J segment lost 0 bases and the V segment lost 4 bases, leaving 4 bases of the junction unmatched. Looked up from germline, CDR1 is SGHVS and CDR2 is FNYEAQ. Written as DNA, the CDR3 is TGTGCCAGCAGCTCCCGAGCGGGAAGCACAGATACGCAGTATTTT. This gives the protein CASSSRAGSTDTQYF.

The table lists this clone with a count of one. The CDR3 bases are TGTGCCAGCAGTGAAGCGAGACAGAACACAGATACGCAGTATTTT. This translates into CASSEARQNTDTQYF. The chain has TRBV2 and TRBJ2-3; a weak D match, TRBD1 (5 bases). V was pared by 0 bases and J by 2 bases, with 9 bases between. This CDR3 spans 15 amino acids. From germline, CDR1 is SNHLY and CDR2 FYNNEI.

J is TRBJ1-4 and V is TRBV10-2; tentatively, D is TRBD1 (5 bases). V dropped 5 bases and J dropped 4 bases, with 11 bases sitting between them. The germline gives CDR1 WSHSY, CDR2 SAAADI. This CDR3 contains 14 residues. CDR3 nucleotides: TGCGCCAGCAGTTCCGACAGAATTAATGAAAAACTGTTTTTT. It codes for CASSSDRINEKLFF.

J is TRBJ1-2 and V is TRBV7-9, with D possibly matching TRBD1 (5 bases). The germline gives CDR1 SEHNR, CDR2 FQNEAQ (reference sequence). V lost 2 bases and J 4 bases, leaving 11 bases between the germline ends. The CDR3 length is 14 residues. This CDR3 is CASSLTAQGYGYTF. CDR3 coding DNA: TGTGCCAGCAGCTTAACCGCCCAGGGCTATGGCTACACCTTC.

The chain combines TRBV30 with TRBJ1-5; 8 bases are shared with TRBD1. CDR1 GTSNPN and CDR2 SVGIG come from the germline V gene (reference sequence). V lost 2 bases to trimming and J lost 2 bases; unmatched junction nucleotides: 5. The CDR3 totals 15 residues. The CDR3 is CAWSMQGARNQPQHF. The CDR3 region has the DNA TGTGCCTGGAGTATGCAGGGGGCACGCAATCAGCCCCAGCATTTT.

V gene TRBV6-5 combines with J gene TRBJ1-1, with 7 bases identical to TRBD1. Germline CDR1 MNHEY, CDR2 SVGAGI. The CDR3 spans 13 residues. Germline trimming cut 7 bases from V and 1 base from J; bases unmatched to any gene: 3. CDR3 loop: CASTRGGNTEAFF. CDR3 sequence (DNA): TGTGCCAGCACCAGGGGGGGGAACACTGAAGCTTTCTTT.

This clone was observed a single time. This rearrangement joins TRBV23-1 to TRBJ2-7; perhaps TRBD2 as D (5 bases). TRBV23-1 is sorted into the ORF group, with uncertain function. With 2 bases removed from V and 2 bases from J, the gap between germline ends came to 13 bases. CDR3 length: 15 residues. The CDR3 reads CASSQDYRDPYEQYF. CDR3 sequence (DNA): TGCGCCAGCAGTCAAGATTACCGGGATCCCTACGAGCAGTACTTC.

The CDR3: CASSPDRTNTEAFF. For the CDR3, the DNA is TGTGCCAGCAGCCCAGACAGGACGAACACTGAAGCTTTCTTT. The J gene is TRBJ1-1, the V gene TRBV9; D might be TRBD1 (6 bases). CDR3 length equals 14 residues. V gave up 4 bases and J gave up 1 base, with 11 bases separating them. Germline V gene sequence: CDR1 SGDLS, CDR2 YYNGEE.

The chain carries TRBV5-1 and TRBJ2-3; no firm D call. CDR3 length equals 13 residues. Between the trimmed V and J ends, which lost 4 bases and 2 bases, there was a span of 8 bases. Germline-derived CDR1 and CDR2 are SGHRS and YFSETQ. CDR3 residues: CASSERPTDTQYF. The CDR3, as DNA: TGCGCCAGCAGCGAAAGGCCCACAGATACGCAGTATTTT.

The chain recombines TRBV27 with TRBJ1-1; 8 positions agree with TRBD1. The V and J ends lost 5 bases and 5 bases, in that order; junction bases with no gene match: 7. Germline CDR1 reads MNHEY; CDR2 reads SMNVEV (reference sequence). The CDR3 is made up of 14 amino acids. CDR3 loop: CASSVDRGRTEAFF. In DNA, the CDR3 is TGTGCCAGCAGTGTCGACAGGGGAAGGACTGAAGCTTTCTTT.

The J gene is TRBJ1-4, the V gene TRBV10-3; a possible D gene is TRBD1 (5 bases). The CDR3 covers 14 residues. Germline V gene lookup returns CDR1 ENHRY and CDR2 SYGVKD. V was shortened by 2 bases and J by 8 bases, with 12 bases between the two germline ends. Written as DNA, the CDR3 is TGTGCCATCAGTGAGGCGGGACGAGGGGAAAAACTGTTTTTT. This codes for CAISEAGRGEKLFF.

This clone was counted a single time. A far larger clone is only one base removed, so a read error is likely. This sample includes further DNA sequences coding for the same CDR3. The chain joins TRBV6-5 to TRBJ1-4; D not certain. The CDR3 consists of 14 residues. Deletions cut 2 bases from V and 8 bases from J, with 12 bases between. The germline CDR1 and CDR2 sequences are MNHEY and SVGAGI. This CDR3 is CASSYGQEGEKLFF. The CDR3 DNA follows: TGTGCCAGCAGTTACGGCCAAGAAGGGGAAAAACTGTTTTTT.